The rows below give T cell receptor beta chains drawn from one sample of a study of shared clonotypes between healthy human individuals. Sequenced by immunoSEQ multiplex PCR; TCRdb stores in-frame clones only, minus some. The sample records roughly 680,000 clones, about two thirds being singletons. Sequencing was carried out using memory CD4+ T cells sorted from blood. The receptors were sampled from a woman aged 30 to 39 in good health. Each CDR3 is given with its conserved first and last residue. A D gene is named only where the DNA matches it firmly. Rows may omit the clone size; those that give it use once, few, many or a size class.

V gene	J gene	D gene	clone size	CDR3 protein	CDR3 DNA
TRBV19	TRBJ1-2	TRBD1	NA	CASSILQGIGYGYTF	TGTGCCAGTAGTATACTACAGGGGATCGGCTATGGCTACACCTTC
TRBV7-7	TRBJ2-1	NA	NA	CASSSDRFGEQFF	TGTGCCAGCAGCTCTGACAGATTCGGTGAGCAGTTCTTC
TRBV4-1	TRBJ2-5	TRBD1	NA	CASSQATGDQETQYF	TGCGCCAGCAGCCAAGCGACAGGGGATCAAGAGACCCAGTACTTC
TRBV2	TRBJ2-7	TRBD1	NA	CASSRQGTGEQYF	TGTGCCAGCAGCCGACAGGGAACGGGCGAGCAGTACTTC
TRBV19	TRBJ1-5	TRBD1	few	CASSRQGALVDQPQHF	TGTGCCAGTAGTCGGCAGGGGGCCCTGGTTGATCAGCCCCAGCATTTT
TRBV7-2	TRBJ2-7	TRBD2	NA	CASSFSGRAYEQYF	TGTGCCAGCAGCTTTAGCGGGAGAGCCTACGAGCAGTACTTC
TRBV10-3	TRBJ2-1	TRBD2	NA	CAISDGLAVYNEQFF	TGTGCCATCAGTGATGGTCTAGCGGTGTACAATGAGCAGTTCTTC
TRBV2	TRBJ2-1	TRBD2	few	CARRDYGGLEQFF	TGTGCCAGGAGGGACTACGGAGGGCTTGAGCAGTTCTTC
TRBV6-6	TRBJ2-7	TRBD2	NA	CASSQPGTSGSYEQYF	TGTGCCAGCAGTCAACCCGGGACTAGCGGGTCCTACGAGCAGTACTTC
TRBV30	TRBJ2-7	TRBD1	NA	CAWTYGTAYEQYF	TGTGCCTGGACCTACGGGACAGCCTACGAGCAGTACTTC
TRBV11-2	TRBJ2-7	TRBD1	NA	CASSFGQGPYEQYF	TGTGCCAGCAGCTTCGGACAGGGACCGTACGAGCAGTACTTC
TRBV30	TRBJ1-5	NA	NA	CAWSVRRQGLQPQHF	TGTGCCTGGAGTGTACGGCGGCAGGGCCTGCAGCCCCAGCATTTT
TRBV10-3	TRBJ2-7	TRBD1	many	CAISEAERQGIPEQYF	TGTGCCATCAGTGAGGCCGAGCGACAGGGTATCCCCGAGCAGTACTTC
TRBV28	TRBJ1-2	NA	NA	CASRQRNYGYTF	TGTGCCAGCAGGCAGCGAAACTATGGCTACACCTTC
TRBV9	TRBJ1-2	TRBD1	NA	CASSVEIGGQGANYGYTF	TGTGCCAGCAGCGTAGAGATTGGAGGACAGGGAGCTAACTATGGCTACACCTTC
TRBV5-8	TRBJ1-5	TRBD1	NA	CASSHRTGGDQPQHF	TGTGCCAGCAGCCACCGGACAGGGGGGGATCAGCCCCAGCATTTT
TRBV2	TRBJ1-1	NA	once	CASSTGFGTEAFF	TGTGCCAGCAGCACAGGGTTCGGAACTGAAGCTTTCTTT
TRBV7-8	TRBJ2-5	TRBD1	once	CASSTDRGRLETQYF	TGTGCCAGCAGCACCGACAGGGGACGGTTAGAGACCCAGTACTTC
TRBV5-8	TRBJ2-3	NA	NA	CASSRLSTDTQYF	TGTGCCAGCAGCCGGCTGAGCACAGATACGCAGTATTTT
TRBV19	TRBJ2-5	TRBD1	NA	CASSGQGRVSSETQYF	TGTGCCAGTAGTGGACAGGGGCGCGTATCCTCCGAGACCCAGTACTTC
TRBV28	TRBJ1-2	NA	NA	CASTSAGLERASYGYTF	TGTGCCAGCACCTCGGCCGGACTAGAGAGGGCGAGCTATGGCTACACCTTC
TRBV5-8	TRBJ2-4	NA	NA	CASSRIDLAKNIQYF	TGTGCCAGCAGCCGAATAGACTTAGCCAAAAACATTCAGTACTTC
TRBV4-1	TRBJ2-2	NA	once	CASSLQTQNTGELFF	TGCGCCAGCAGCCTCCAGACTCAGAACACCGGGGAGCTGTTTTTT
TRBV7-9	TRBJ1-1	TRBD1	NA	CASSSGGQAAEAFF	TGTGCCAGCAGCTCAGGGGGACAGGCGGCTGAAGCTTTCTTT
TRBV7-9	TRBJ2-2	TRBD1	NA	CASSRDSNTGELFF	TGTGCCAGCAGCCGGGACAGTAACACCGGGGAGCTGTTTTTT
TRBV27	TRBJ2-7	TRBD2	NA	CASSSMSLADTYEQYF	TGTGCCAGCAGTTCTATGAGCCTAGCGGACACCTACGAGCAGTACTTC
TRBV19	TRBJ1-1	NA	NA	CASGLQGVAVNTEAFF	TGTGCCAGTGGTTTACAGGGAGTTGCCGTGAACACTGAAGCTTTCTTT
TRBV19	TRBJ1-3	NA	NA	CASSMEGLSSGNTIYF	TGTGCCAGTAGTATGGAGGGCCTGAGCTCTGGAAACACCATATATTTT
TRBV5-1	TRBJ2-7	TRBD2	NA	CASSLGGLAGAHEQYF	TGCGCCAGCAGCTTGGGGGGACTAGCGGGAGCCCACGAGCAGTACTTC
TRBV18	TRBJ2-1	TRBD2	few	CASSPRLPGLAGAFNEQFF	TGTGCCAGCTCACCACGCTTACCGGGACTAGCGGGAGCATTCAATGAGCAGTTCTTC
TRBV19	TRBJ1-2	TRBD1	NA	CASSETGGSGGYTF	TGTGCCAGTAGTGAAACAGGGGGTAGCGGAGGCTACACCTTC
TRBV6-5	TRBJ2-1	NA	NA	CASRKRGSGRNEQFF	TGTGCCAGCAGAAAGAGAGGTTCAGGGAGGAATGAGCAGTTCTTC
TRBV9	TRBJ2-5	TRBD2	NA	CASSAGLAGRQTQYF	TGTGCCAGCAGCGCTGGACTAGCGGGTCGGCAGACCCAGTACTTC
TRBV19	TRBJ1-6	TRBD1	few	CASTGTGGQSPLHF	TGTGCCAGTACCGGGACAGGGGGCCAATCACCCCTCCACTTT
TRBV2	TRBJ1-5	NA	once	CASSDYKISNQPQHF	TGTGCCAGCAGTGACTACAAGATTAGCAATCAGCCCCAGCATTTT
TRBV7-9	TRBJ1-4	NA	once	CASSLPSGGNEKLFF	TGTGCCAGCAGCTTACCGTCCGGGGGGAATGAAAAACTGTTTTTT
TRBV28	TRBJ2-3	NA	NA	CASSSVPDTQYF	TGTGCCAGCAGTTCGGTCCCAGATACGCAGTATTTT
TRBV12-5	TRBJ1-2	NA	NA	CASGLGLQGPYGYTF	TGTGCTAGTGGTTTGGGTTTACAGGGACCTTATGGCTACACCTTC
TRBV6-1	TRBJ2-3	NA	NA	CASSGQASTDTQYF	TGTGCCAGCAGTGGACAGGCCAGCACAGATACGCAGTATTTT
TRBV5-1	TRBJ2-7	TRBD2	many	CASSASGSSYEQYF	TGCGCCAGCAGCGCTAGCGGGAGCTCCTACGAGCAGTACTTC
TRBV28	TRBJ2-4	NA	many	CASSPSLALGSKNIQYF	TGTGCCAGCAGTCCTAGCCTAGCCTTGGGATCCAAAAACATTCAGTACTTC
TRBV5-6	TRBJ2-2	NA	NA	CASSLDGRNTGELFF	TGTGCCAGCAGCTTGGACGGGAGGAACACCGGGGAGCTGTTTTTT
TRBV18	TRBJ2-6	NA	few	CASSPAPSGANVLTF	TGTGCCAGCTCACCGGCACCCTCTGGGGCCAACGTCCTGACTTTC
TRBV9	TRBJ2-7	NA	NA	CASSVAIGGSYEQYF	TGTGCCAGCAGCGTAGCGATCGGGGGCTCCTACGAGCAGTACTTC
TRBV2	TRBJ1-1	TRBD1	few	CASRGTGGRTEAFF	TGTGCCAGCAGGGGGACAGGGGGGAGAACTGAAGCTTTCTTT
TRBV11-2	TRBJ2-1	NA	NA	CASSFVLGHSYNEQFF	TGTGCCAGCAGCTTTGTTCTGGGCCACTCCTACAATGAGCAGTTCTTC